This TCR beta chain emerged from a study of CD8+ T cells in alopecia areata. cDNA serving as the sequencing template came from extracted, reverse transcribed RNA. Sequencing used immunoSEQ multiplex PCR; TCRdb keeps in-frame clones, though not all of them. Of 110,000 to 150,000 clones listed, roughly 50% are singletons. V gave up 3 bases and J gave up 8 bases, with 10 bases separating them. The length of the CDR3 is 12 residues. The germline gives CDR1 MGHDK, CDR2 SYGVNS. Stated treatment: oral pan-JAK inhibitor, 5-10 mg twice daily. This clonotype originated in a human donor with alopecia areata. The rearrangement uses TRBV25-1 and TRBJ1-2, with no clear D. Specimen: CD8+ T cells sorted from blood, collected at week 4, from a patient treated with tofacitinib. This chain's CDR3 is CASSDRPDGYTF. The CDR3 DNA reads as TGTGCCAGCAGTGATCGCCCTGACGGCTACACCTTC.